This entry describes one T cell receptor beta chain. Sequencing used immunoSEQ multiplex PCR; TCRdb keeps in-frame clones, though not all of them. Here the sample spans roughly 80,000 clones, over 75% being singletons. The V segment lost 6 bases and the J segment 7 bases; nucleotides outside the gene matches: 12. This CDR3 has 16 residues. Germline CDR1 SNHLY, CDR2 FYNNEI. This record belongs to a study of blood T cell repertoires in COVID-19. This chain links TRBV2 with TRBJ2-2, with TRBD2 matching 9 bases. Sequencing used peripheral blood. The TCR comes from a human donor in a cohort sampled during active COVID-19. The CDR3 coding sequence is TGTGCCAGCAGATCCGGCCAGCGGGGGGCAGTCGGGGAGCTGTTTTTT. Translated, it gives CASRSGQRGAVGELFF.